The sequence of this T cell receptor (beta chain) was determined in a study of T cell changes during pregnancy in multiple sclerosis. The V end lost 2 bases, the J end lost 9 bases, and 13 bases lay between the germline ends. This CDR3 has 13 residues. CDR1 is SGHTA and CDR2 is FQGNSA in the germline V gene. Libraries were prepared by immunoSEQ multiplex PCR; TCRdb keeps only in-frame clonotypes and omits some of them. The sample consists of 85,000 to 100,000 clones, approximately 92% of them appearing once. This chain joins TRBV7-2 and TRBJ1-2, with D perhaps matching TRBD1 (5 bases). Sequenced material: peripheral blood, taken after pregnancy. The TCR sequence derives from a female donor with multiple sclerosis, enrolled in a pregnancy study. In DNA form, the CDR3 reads TGTGCCAGCAGCTTATTCCGAGACAGTAGCTACACCTTC. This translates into CASSLFRDSSYTF.